Listed below are T cell receptor beta chains from one sample, sequenced in a study of T cells after yellow fever vaccination. TCRdb reprocessed the 5' RACE reads with MiXCR, giving one entry per CDR3 protein. The profile shows some 350,000 distinct CDR3 sequences, around 4.1% of them singletons. Sequences were derived from PBMCs, sampled 5 days after the yellow fever booster vaccination. These receptors came from a young man who received the YFV17D yellow fever vaccine. CDR3s include the opening cysteine and the closing phenylalanine or tryptophan. The order of the fields is D gene, clone size, CDR3 length, V gene, J gene, CDR3 protein, CDR3 DNA. D genes are given only for firm matches. The size entry is marked missing in some rows and otherwise reads once, few, many or a size class.

d_gene: NA
abundance: many
len: 15
v_gene: TRBV19
j_gene: TRBJ1-6
CDR3aa: CASSPGRLAGSPLHF
CDR3nt: TGTGCCAGTAGCCCGGGGCGTCTAGCGGGGTCACCCCTCCACTTT

d_gene: NA
abundance: NA
len: 14
v_gene: TRBV5-3
j_gene: TRBJ1-1
CDR3aa: CARSRDRGYTEAFF
CDR3nt: TGTGCCAGAAGCCGAGACCGAGGGTACACTGAAGCTTTCTTT

d_gene: TRBD1
abundance: few
len: 15
v_gene: TRBV20-1
j_gene: TRBJ1-2
CDR3aa: CSAWDRGRLDYGYTF
CDR3nt: TGCAGTGCCTGGGACAGGGGGCGTTTAGACTATGGCTACACCTTC

d_gene: NA
abundance: many
len: 12
v_gene: TRBV30
j_gene: TRBJ1-4
CDR3aa: CAWGQAGEKLFF
CDR3nt: TGTGCCTGGGGCCAGGCCGGGGAAAAACTGTTTTTT

d_gene: TRBD1
abundance: NA
len: 16
v_gene: TRBV4-3
j_gene: TRBJ1-1
CDR3aa: CASSPTGGAWDTEAFF
CDR3nt: TGCGCCAGCAGCCCCACAGGGGGCGCTTGGGACACTGAAGCTTTCTTT

d_gene: TRBD2
abundance: many
len: 15
v_gene: TRBV7-2
j_gene: TRBJ2-3
CDR3aa: CASSQAGSGGDTQYF
CDR3nt: TGTGCCAGCAGCCAAGCGGGAAGCGGGGGGGATACGCAGTATTTT

d_gene: NA
abundance: many
len: 10
v_gene: TRBV19
j_gene: TRBJ2-7
CDR3aa: CASGPAEQYF
CDR3nt: TGTGCCAGTGGCCCCGCCGAGCAGTACTTC

d_gene: TRBD1
abundance: NA
len: 13
v_gene: TRBV9
j_gene: TRBJ1-1
CDR3aa: CASSVQGATEAFF
CDR3nt: TGTGCCAGCAGCGTGCAGGGGGCGACTGAAGCTTTCTTT

d_gene: NA
abundance: few
len: 16
v_gene: TRBV19
j_gene: TRBJ1-5
CDR3aa: CASSKTPVGSNQPQHF
CDR3nt: TGTGCCAGTAGTAAGACTCCCGTTGGAAGCAATCAGCCCCAGCATTTT

d_gene: TRBD2
abundance: many
len: 17
v_gene: TRBV6-2/TRBV6-3
j_gene: TRBJ2-1
CDR3aa: CVTRLRGGSFAYNEQFF
CDR3nt: TGTGTTACACGTCTTCGCGGCGGGAGCTTTGCCTACAATGAGCAGTTCTTC

d_gene: NA
abundance: NA
len: 12
v_gene: TRBV20-1
j_gene: TRBJ1-2
CDR3aa: CSASLSKGGYTF
CDR3nt: TGCAGTGCCAGCCTATCGAAGGGGGGCTACACCTTC

d_gene: NA
abundance: many
len: 20
v_gene: TRBV5-1
j_gene: TRBJ2-4
CDR3aa: CASSLRLIAGSVIAKNIQYF
CDR3nt: TGCGCCAGCAGCTTGCGGCTGATTGCGGGGTCCGTTATAGCCAAAAACATTCAGTACTTC

d_gene: TRBD2
abundance: few
len: 15
v_gene: TRBV20-1
j_gene: TRBJ2-1
CDR3aa: CSARPSSGGAGEQFF
CDR3nt: TGCAGTGCTAGGCCGTCTAGCGGGGGGGCCGGGGAGCAGTTCTTC

d_gene: NA
abundance: many
len: 14
v_gene: TRBV5-1
j_gene: TRBJ2-1
CDR3aa: CASTPRGPNNEQFF
CDR3nt: TGCGCCAGCACGCCGCGGGGGCCGAACAATGAGCAGTTCTTC

d_gene: TRBD1
abundance: few
len: 14
v_gene: TRBV29-1
j_gene: TRBJ2-5
CDR3aa: CSVTGQNRGETQYF
CDR3nt: TGCAGCGTTACGGGACAGAACCGGGGAGAGACCCAGTACTTC

d_gene: NA
abundance: many
len: 17
v_gene: TRBV6-6
j_gene: TRBJ2-4
CDR3aa: CASSSHPGPATGNIQYF
CDR3nt: TGTGCCAGCAGTTCCCACCCGGGGCCGGCCACCGGAAACATTCAGTACTTC

d_gene: NA
abundance: many
len: 11
v_gene: TRBV7-2
j_gene: TRBJ1-1
CDR3aa: CASRLEEGAFF
CDR3nt: TGTGCCAGCAGGCTCGAAGAGGGGGCTTTCTTT

d_gene: TRBD1
abundance: NA
len: 14
v_gene: TRBV5-4
j_gene: TRBJ2-1
CDR3aa: CASSPRPGGDEQFF
CDR3nt: TGTGCCAGCAGCCCACGGCCAGGGGGCGATGAGCAGTTCTTC

d_gene: NA
abundance: many
len: 12
v_gene: TRBV29-1
j_gene: TRBJ1-2
CDR3aa: CSVEPPGDGYTF
CDR3nt: TGCAGCGTTGAACCCCCAGGGGATGGCTACACCTTC

d_gene: NA
abundance: many
len: 15
v_gene: TRBV10-3
j_gene: TRBJ2-7
CDR3aa: CAISESWEGAARQYF
CDR3nt: TGTGCCATCAGTGAGTCATGGGAAGGGGCAGCTCGGCAGTACTTC

d_gene: NA
abundance: NA
len: 11
v_gene: TRBV5-1
j_gene: TRBJ2-5
CDR3aa: CASRRQETQYF
CDR3nt: TGCGCCAGCAGACGACAAGAGACCCAGTACTTC

d_gene: NA
abundance: NA
len: 14
v_gene: TRBV12-3/TRBV12-4
j_gene: TRBJ1-5
CDR3aa: CASRWWGSNQPQHF
CDR3nt: TGTGCCAGCAGATGGTGGGGATCGAATCAGCCCCAGCATTTT

d_gene: NA
abundance: many
len: 13
v_gene: TRBV6-5
j_gene: TRBJ1-2
CDR3aa: CASSYSDGTGYTF
CDR3nt: TGTGCCAGCAGTTACTCCGACGGGACTGGCTACACCTTC

d_gene: TRBD1
abundance: NA
len: 17
v_gene: TRBV5-1
j_gene: TRBJ2-2
CDR3aa: CASSPTPGTGVTGELFF
CDR3nt: TGCGCCAGCAGCCCCACACCCGGGACAGGGGTCACCGGGGAGCTGTTTTTT

d_gene: TRBD2
abundance: few
len: 14
v_gene: TRBV20-1
j_gene: TRBJ2-1
CDR3aa: CSARFPSGGAGQFF
CDR3nt: TGCAGTGCTAGGTTTCCTAGCGGGGGGGCCGGACAGTTCTTC

d_gene: NA
abundance: few
len: 13
v_gene: TRBV18
j_gene: TRBJ1-2
CDR3aa: CASSPPTRYGYTF
CDR3nt: TGTGCCAGCTCACCCCCGACAAGATATGGCTACACCTTC

d_gene: TRBD1
abundance: few
len: 16
v_gene: TRBV6-2/TRBV6-3
j_gene: TRBJ2-3
CDR3aa: CASSLGTGIISDTQYF
CDR3nt: TGTGCCAGCAGCCTCGGGACAGGGATTATATCAGATACGCAGTATTTT

d_gene: TRBD2
abundance: few
len: 17
v_gene: TRBV6-5
j_gene: TRBJ2-3
CDR3aa: CASSSPGSGGHTDTQYF
CDR3nt: TGTGCCAGCAGTTCTCCGGGTAGCGGGGGGCACACAGATACGCAGTATTTT

d_gene: NA
abundance: many
len: 15
v_gene: TRBV4-3
j_gene: TRBJ1-6
CDR3aa: CASSQDQGRDSPLHF
CDR3nt: TGCGCCAGCAGCCAAGATCAGGGTAGGGATTCACCCCTCCACTTT

d_gene: TRBD1
abundance: few
len: 14
v_gene: TRBV7-2
j_gene: TRBJ1-1
CDR3aa: CASSSGQGSGEAFF
CDR3nt: TGTGCCAGCAGCTCAGGACAGGGGTCAGGTGAAGCTTTCTTT

d_gene: NA
abundance: NA
len: 10
v_gene: TRBV30
j_gene: TRBJ2-6
CDR3aa: CAWGANVLTF
CDR3nt: TGTGCCTGGGGGGCCAACGTCCTGACTTTC

d_gene: TRBD2
abundance: NA
len: 17
v_gene: TRBV7-9
j_gene: TRBJ2-3
CDR3aa: CASSLDLAGVGSDTQYF
CDR3nt: TGTGCCAGCAGCTTAGACCTAGCGGGGGTTGGGTCAGATACGCAGTATTTT

d_gene: TRBD2
abundance: many
len: 15
v_gene: TRBV20-1
j_gene: TRBJ2-3
CDR3aa: CSATASGGPADTQYF
CDR3nt: TGCAGTGCTACTGCTAGCGGGGGACCTGCAGATACGCAGTATTTT

d_gene: NA
abundance: few
len: 14
v_gene: TRBV6-5
j_gene: TRBJ1-5
CDR3aa: CASRQGLGYQPQHF
CDR3nt: TGTGCCAGCCGACAAGGGTTGGGGTATCAGCCCCAGCATTTT

d_gene: NA
abundance: few
len: 13
v_gene: TRBV12-5
j_gene: TRBJ2-5
CDR3aa: CASGSWTTETQYF
CDR3nt: TGTGCTAGTGGTTCCTGGACGACGGAGACCCAGTACTTC

d_gene: NA
abundance: many
len: 15
v_gene: TRBV7-2
j_gene: TRBJ2-3
CDR3aa: CASSSVEGSVDTQYF
CDR3nt: TGTGCCAGCAGCTCCGTGGAGGGGTCCGTCGATACGCAGTATTTT

d_gene: NA
abundance: NA
len: 15
v_gene: TRBV14
j_gene: TRBJ2-2
CDR3aa: CASSVGRLNSGELFF
CDR3nt: TGTGCCAGCAGCGTGGGCAGGTTGAATTCCGGGGAGCTGTTTTTT